This is a list of T cell receptor beta chains from one sample in a study of blood T cell repertoires in COVID-19. Clones were sequenced by immunoSEQ multiplex PCR, and TCRdb holds only the in-frame ones, with some missing. Found here are 90,000 to 130,000 clones, approximately 78% of them singletons; the top ten hold roughly 8.2%. Material for sequencing was peripheral blood. The receptors originated from a man between 70 and 80 years old with acute or convalescent COVID-19. The CDR3 runs from the conserved cysteine through the conserved F or W. Fields, in order: V gene, CDR3 protein.

>TRBV19
CASSIDHRAGQGTNQPQHF
>TRBV6-6
CASSYSGTVQPQHF
>TRBV30
CAWSVWQINEKLFF
>TRBV28
CASSLGGNNQETQYF
>TRBV28
CASSFWTVPEQYF
>TRBV28
CASSPIDIDQPQHF
>TRBV6-5
CASRFTGLAGYEQFF
>TRBV3-1/TRBV3-2
CASSPRGQGGRGYTF
>TRBV5-4
CASSSENYGYTF
>TRBV9
CASSPTGVRGYTF
>TRBV19
CASSPTDKLAKNIQYF
>TRBV29-1
CSVAGTSAAGELFF
>TRBV11-2
CASSPDRVDFGTGELFF
>TRBV20-1
CSASSGRRHNEQFF
>TRBV12-3/TRBV12-4
CASSLIGLRGYTF
>TRBV30
CAWSGGSGTGELFF
>TRBV28
CASSNVQETEAFF
>TRBV19
CASTLNRGRLNTEAFF
>TRBV6-5
CASARAAVNSPLHF
>TRBV19
CASSGQGLNIQYF
>TRBV30
CAGGGRWTDTQYF
>TRBV19
CASSKTQGTDTQYF
>TRBV30
CAWSVARGTEAFF
>TRBV10-1
CASSRSGGPTGELFF
>TRBV2
CASSGTSGRASEQFF
>TRBV3-1/TRBV3-2
CASSQITSGSYEQYF
>TRBV6-4
CASSRTPSGTNEQFF
>TRBV3-1/TRBV3-2
CASSQNSVGGAFF
>TRBV6-5
CASRFDGQVDGYTF
>TRBV2
CASVPGTGNNQPQHF
>TRBV28
CASISPGTESTGELFF
>TRBV15
CATNAASGQGFSGANVLTF
>TRBV7-8
CASRPITGYETQYF
>TRBV20-1
CSATSGHEQYF
>TRBV7-7
CASSLSRVIDTQYF
>TRBV2
CASHGQGAHQPQHF
>TRBV5-4
CASSLAPLAAQETQYF
>TRBV7-9
CASATGNYGYTF
>TRBV28
CASILDRENQPQHF
>TRBV3-1/TRBV3-2
CASSQDRGQPQHF
>TRBV7-3
CASSPSGGGSKAFF
>TRBV9
CASSSLTGPNEKLFF
>TRBV10-3
CATRDSGYEQYF
>TRBV21-1
CASSKLGRASYGYTF
>TRBV9
CASSVGWGNTEAFF
>TRBV6-5
CASRGTENQPQHF
>TRBV9
CASSVTGGNNEQFF
>TRBV2
CASNLGGVGSNEKLFF
>TRBV11-3
CASSLGSAGGLYNEQFF
>TRBV6-5
CASFPENTGELFF
>TRBV6-6
CASSYSGSATF
>TRBV9
CASSVEGARSPLHF
>TRBV9
CASSGGHSGNTIYF
>TRBV5-1
CASSGRESYNEQFF
>TRBV6-1
CASSEVSGQASYTF
>TRBV10-3
CAIRTSGGNTGELFF
>TRBV4-1
CASSQTGTGIHEQFF
>TRBV6-5
CATSSGENTGELFF
>TRBV28
CASSLTSGTESATNEKLFF